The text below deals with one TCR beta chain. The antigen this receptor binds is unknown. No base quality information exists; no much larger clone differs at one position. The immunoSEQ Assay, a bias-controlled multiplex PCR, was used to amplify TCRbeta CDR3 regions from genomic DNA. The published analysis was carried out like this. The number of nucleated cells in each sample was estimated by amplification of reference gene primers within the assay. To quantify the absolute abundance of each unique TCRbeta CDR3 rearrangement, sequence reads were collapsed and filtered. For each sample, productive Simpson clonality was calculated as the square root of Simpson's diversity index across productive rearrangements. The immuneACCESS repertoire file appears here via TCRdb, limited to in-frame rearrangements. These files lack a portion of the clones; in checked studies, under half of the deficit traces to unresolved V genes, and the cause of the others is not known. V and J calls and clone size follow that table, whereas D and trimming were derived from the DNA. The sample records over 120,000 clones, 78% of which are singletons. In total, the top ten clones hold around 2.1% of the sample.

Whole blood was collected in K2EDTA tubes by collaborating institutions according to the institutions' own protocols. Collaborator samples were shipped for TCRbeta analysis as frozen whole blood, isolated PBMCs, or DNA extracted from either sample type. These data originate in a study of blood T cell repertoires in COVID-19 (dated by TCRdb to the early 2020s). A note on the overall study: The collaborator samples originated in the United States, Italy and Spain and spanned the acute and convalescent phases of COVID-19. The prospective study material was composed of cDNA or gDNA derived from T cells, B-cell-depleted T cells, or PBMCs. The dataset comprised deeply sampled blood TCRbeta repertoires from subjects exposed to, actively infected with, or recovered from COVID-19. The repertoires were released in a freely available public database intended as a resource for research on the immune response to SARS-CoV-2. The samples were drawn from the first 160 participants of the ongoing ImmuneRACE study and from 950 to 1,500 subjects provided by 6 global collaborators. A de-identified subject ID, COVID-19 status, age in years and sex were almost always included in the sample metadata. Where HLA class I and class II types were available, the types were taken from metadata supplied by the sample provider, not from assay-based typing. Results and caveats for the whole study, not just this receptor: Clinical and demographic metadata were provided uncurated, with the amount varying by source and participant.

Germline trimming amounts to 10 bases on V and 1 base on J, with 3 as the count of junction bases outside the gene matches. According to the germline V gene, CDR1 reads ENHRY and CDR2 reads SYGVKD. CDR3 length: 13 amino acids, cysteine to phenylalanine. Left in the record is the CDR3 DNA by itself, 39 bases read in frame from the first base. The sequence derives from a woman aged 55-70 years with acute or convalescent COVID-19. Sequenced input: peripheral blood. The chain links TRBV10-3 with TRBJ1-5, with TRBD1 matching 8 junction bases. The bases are TGTGCCACCGGACAGGGAAGCAATCAGCCCCAGCATTTT. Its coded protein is CATGQGSNQPQHF.